Listed below are T cell receptor beta chains from one sample, sequenced in a study of radiotherapy plus CTLA-4 blockade in lung cancer. The protocol was immunoSEQ multiplex PCR, while the TCRdb copy is restricted to in-frame clones and leaves out a portion. The data hold some 60,000 clones, with 70% to 80% observed a single time. The sample was peripheral blood, taken from a patient treated with radiotherapy plus ipilimumab. The receptors were gathered from a human donor with non-small cell lung cancer who had a complete response to radiotherapy plus ipilimumab. Both conserved end residues are part of each CDR3. The D gene is left open where the match is weak. Clone size is stated in some rows and not others, as once, few, many or a class when expanded.

d_gene,abundance,j_gene,v_gene,CDR3nt,CDR3aa
NA,NA,TRBJ1-4,TRBV4-3,TGCGCCAGCAGCCAAGAGGGAATAGGGGGAACTCCTAATGAAAAACTGTTCTTT,CASSQEGIGGTPNEKLFF
TRBD1,few,TRBJ1-5,TRBV5-6,TGTGCCAGCAGCCGACAGGGTCGGGACAATCAGCCCCAGCATTTT,CASSRQGRDNQPQHF
TRBD2,NA,TRBJ2-2,TRBV7-3,TGTGCCAGCAGCTACGGACTAGCGGGAGTTGACACCGGGGAGCTGTTTTTT,CASSYGLAGVDTGELFF
TRBD1,NA,TRBJ2-7,TRBV6-5,TGTGCCAGCAGTCGCGGACAGGGACCCTACGAGCAGTACTTC,CASSRGQGPYEQYF
NA,NA,TRBJ1-1,TRBV10-3,TGTGCCATCAGGCGGGGGGTCTCCACTGAAGCTTTCTTT,CAIRRGVSTEAFF
NA,NA,TRBJ2-3,TRBV29-1,TGCAGCGTAGACTTCACAGATACGCAGTATTTT,CSVDFTDTQYF
TRBD1,NA,TRBJ2-7,TRBV19,TGTGCCAGTAGTAGCATCCGGGACAGTATCTACGAGCAGTACTTC,CASSSIRDSIYEQYF
TRBD2,NA,TRBJ2-1,TRBV29-1,TGCAGCGTTGAGACTAGCGGGGGCCCTCATGTGGGGTTCTTC,CSVETSGGPHVGFF
TRBD1,NA,TRBJ1-4,TRBV9,TGTGCCAGCAGCGCAACCGAGGGGACAGCTGAAAAACTGTTTTTT,CASSATEGTAEKLFF
NA,few,TRBJ2-2,TRBV30,TGTGCCTGGAGACCCGGAGGGGCGAACACCGGGGAGCTGTTTTTT,CAWRPGGANTGELFF
TRBD1,NA,TRBJ1-2,TRBV19,TGTGCCAGTAGTCCTACAGGGGGCCGGGGCTACACCTTC,CASSPTGGRGYTF
NA,NA,TRBJ2-3,TRBV6-4,TGTGCCAGCATTGGGCAGGCTGTCACAGATACGCAGTATTTT,CASIGQAVTDTQYF
NA,NA,TRBJ2-7,TRBV7-8,TGTGCCAGCAGCTTAGTGCGCCGAGCCTACGAGCAGTACTTC,CASSLVRRAYEQYF
NA,NA,TRBJ1-1,TRBV29-1,TGCAGCGTCCTTCGCGAACAGGGTTCCACTGAAGCTTTCTTT,CSVLREQGSTEAFF
NA,once,TRBJ1-2,TRBV5-1,TGCGCCAGCAGCTCGGGGGACGGTAACTATGGCTACACCTTC,CASSSGDGNYGYTF
TRBD2,NA,TRBJ2-7,TRBV27,TGTGCCAGCAACTCCCTGGGCGGGAGTTTGTACGAGCAGTACTTC,CASNSLGGSLYEQYF
NA,NA,TRBJ1-3,TRBV7-2,TGTGCCAGCAGCTTAGTGCGGTCGCAGAGCTCTGGAAACACCATATATTTT,CASSLVRSQSSGNTIYF
NA,NA,TRBJ2-5,TRBV4-1,TGCGCCAGCAGCCAACGGACACCCAAGAGAGAGACCCAGTACTTC,CASSQRTPKRETQYF
NA,NA,TRBJ1-2,TRBV19,TGTGCCAGTACCACGGACAGCCCCTATGGCTACACCTTC,CASTTDSPYGYTF
NA,NA,TRBJ1-2,TRBV5-1,TGCGCCAGCAGCTTGGAAGGGAGCGGCTACACCTTC,CASSLEGSGYTF